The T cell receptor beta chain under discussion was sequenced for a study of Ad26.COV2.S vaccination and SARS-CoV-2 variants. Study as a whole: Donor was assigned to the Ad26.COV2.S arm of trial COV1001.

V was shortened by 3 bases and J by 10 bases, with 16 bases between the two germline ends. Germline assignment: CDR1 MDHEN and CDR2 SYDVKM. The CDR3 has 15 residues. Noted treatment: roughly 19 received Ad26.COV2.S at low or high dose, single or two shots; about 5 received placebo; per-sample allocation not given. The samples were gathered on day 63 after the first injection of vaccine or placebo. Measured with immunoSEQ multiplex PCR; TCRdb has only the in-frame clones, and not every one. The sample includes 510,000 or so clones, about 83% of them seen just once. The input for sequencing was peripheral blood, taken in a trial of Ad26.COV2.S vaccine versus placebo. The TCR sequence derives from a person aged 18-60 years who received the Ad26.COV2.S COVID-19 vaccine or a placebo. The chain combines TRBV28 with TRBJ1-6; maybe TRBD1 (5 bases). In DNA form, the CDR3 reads TGTGCCAGCAGTTTGTCCGGACCCAGGGCCTCACCCCTCCACTTT. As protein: CASSLSGPRASPLHF.